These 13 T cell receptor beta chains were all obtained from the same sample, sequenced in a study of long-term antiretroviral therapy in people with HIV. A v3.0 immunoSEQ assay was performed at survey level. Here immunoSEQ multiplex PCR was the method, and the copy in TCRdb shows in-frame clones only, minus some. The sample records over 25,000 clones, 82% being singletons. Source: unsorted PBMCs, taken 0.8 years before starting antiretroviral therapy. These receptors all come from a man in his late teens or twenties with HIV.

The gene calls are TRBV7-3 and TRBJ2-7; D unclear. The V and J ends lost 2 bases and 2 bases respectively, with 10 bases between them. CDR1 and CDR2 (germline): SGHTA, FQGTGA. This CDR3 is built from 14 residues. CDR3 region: CASSLGTGPYEQYF. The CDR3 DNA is TGTGCCAGCAGCTTAGGAACGGGCCCCTACGAGCAGTACTTC.

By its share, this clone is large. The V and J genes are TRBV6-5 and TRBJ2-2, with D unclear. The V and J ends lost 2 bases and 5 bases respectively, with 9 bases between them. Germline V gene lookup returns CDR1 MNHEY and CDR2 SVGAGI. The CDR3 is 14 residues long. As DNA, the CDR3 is TGTGCCAGCAGTTACGGGGTGGGGACCGGGGAGCTGTTTTTT. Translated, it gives CASSYGVGTGELFF.

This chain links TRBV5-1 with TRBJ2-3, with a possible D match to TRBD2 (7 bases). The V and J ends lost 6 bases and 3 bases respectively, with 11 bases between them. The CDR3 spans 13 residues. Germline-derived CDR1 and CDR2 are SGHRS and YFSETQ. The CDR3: CASMAGATDTQYF. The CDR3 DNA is TGCGCCAGCATGGCGGGGGCAACAGATACGCAGTATTTT.

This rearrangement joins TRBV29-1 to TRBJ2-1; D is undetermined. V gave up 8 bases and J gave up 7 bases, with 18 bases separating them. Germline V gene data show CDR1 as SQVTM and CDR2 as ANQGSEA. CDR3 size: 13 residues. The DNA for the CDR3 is TGCAGCCCCCGGGTGCACTTAACGAATGAGCAGTTCTTC. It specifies CSPRVHLTNEQFF.

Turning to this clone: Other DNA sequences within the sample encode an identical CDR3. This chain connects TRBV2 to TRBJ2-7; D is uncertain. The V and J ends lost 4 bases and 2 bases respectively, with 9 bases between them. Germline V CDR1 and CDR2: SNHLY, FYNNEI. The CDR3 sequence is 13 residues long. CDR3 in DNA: TGTGCCAGCAGTGTGGGCGGCCCCTACGAGCAGTACTTC. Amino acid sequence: CASSVGGPYEQYF.

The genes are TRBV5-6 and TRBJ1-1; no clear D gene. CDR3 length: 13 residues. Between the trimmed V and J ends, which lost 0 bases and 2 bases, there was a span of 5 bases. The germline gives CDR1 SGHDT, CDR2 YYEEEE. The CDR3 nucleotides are TGTGCCAGCAGCTTGGCAGGAAACACTGAAGCTTTCTTT. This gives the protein CASSLAGNTEAFF.

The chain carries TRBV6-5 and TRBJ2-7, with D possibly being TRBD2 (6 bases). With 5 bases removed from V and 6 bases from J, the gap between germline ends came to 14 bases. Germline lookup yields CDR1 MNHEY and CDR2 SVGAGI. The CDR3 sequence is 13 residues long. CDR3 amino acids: CASSNRGSAEQYF. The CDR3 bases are TGTGCCAGCAGTAACCGGGGGTCGGCCGAGCAGTACTTC.

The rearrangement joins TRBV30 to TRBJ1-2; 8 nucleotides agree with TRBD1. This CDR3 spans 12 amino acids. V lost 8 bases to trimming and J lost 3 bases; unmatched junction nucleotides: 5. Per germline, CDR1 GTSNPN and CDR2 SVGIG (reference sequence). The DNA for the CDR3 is TGTGCCGGAGGACAGGGTCACTATGGCTACACCTTC. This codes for CAGGQGHYGYTF.

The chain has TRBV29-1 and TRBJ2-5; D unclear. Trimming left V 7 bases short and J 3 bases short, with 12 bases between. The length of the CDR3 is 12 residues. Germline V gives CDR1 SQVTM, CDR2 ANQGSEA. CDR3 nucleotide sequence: TGCAGCGCCGACCGCCCCGAAGAGACCCAGTACTTC. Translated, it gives CSADRPEETQYF.

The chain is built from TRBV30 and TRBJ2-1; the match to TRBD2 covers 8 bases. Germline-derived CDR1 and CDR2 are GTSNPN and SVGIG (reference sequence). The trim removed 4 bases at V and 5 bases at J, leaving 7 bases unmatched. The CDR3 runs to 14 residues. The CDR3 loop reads CAWTPGGGNNEQFF. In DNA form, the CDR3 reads TGTGCCTGGACCCCCGGGGGGGGTAACAATGAGCAGTTCTTC.

In DNA, the CDR3 is TGTGCTAGTGGTGATAGCGGGGGGTCGGATGAGCAGTTCTTC. This encodes CASGDSGGSDEQFF. The chain joins TRBV12-5 to TRBJ2-1; TRBD2 agrees at 10 bases. This CDR3 is 14 amino acids long. The V and J ends lost 5 bases and 8 bases, in that order; junction bases with no gene match: 6. Germline assignment: CDR1 LGHNT and CDR2 FRNRAP. Supplemented by reference TRBV12-5 and TRBJ2-1, the full variable domain reads DARVTQTPRHKVTEMGQEVTMRCQPILGHNTVFWYRQTMMQGLELLAYFRNRAPLDDSGMPKDRFSAEMPDATLATLKIQPSEPRDSAVYFCASGDSGGSDEQFFGPGTRLTVL.

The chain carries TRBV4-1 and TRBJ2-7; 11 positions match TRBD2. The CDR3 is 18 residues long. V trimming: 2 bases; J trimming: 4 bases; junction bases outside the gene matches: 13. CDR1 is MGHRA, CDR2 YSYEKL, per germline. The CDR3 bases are TGCGCCAGCAGCCAATTTGTTATTAGCGGGGGGGCCGGATACGAGCAGTACTTC. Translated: CASSQFVISGGAGYEQYF.

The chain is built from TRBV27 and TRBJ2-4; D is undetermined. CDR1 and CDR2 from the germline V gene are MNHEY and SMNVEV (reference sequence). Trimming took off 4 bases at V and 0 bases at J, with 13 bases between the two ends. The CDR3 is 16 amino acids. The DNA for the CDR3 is TGTGCCAGCAGTTATACAGTGGGATTAGCCAAAAACATTCAGTACTTC. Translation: CASSYTVGLAKNIQYF.